The clone carrying this T cell receptor beta chain appeared a single time. 13 Jbeta primers and 60 Vbeta primers were used for the PCR. Assay used: immunoSEQ multiplex PCR; TCRdb lists only in-frame clones, some missing. This table has under 150,000 clones, almost 85% appearing once. The data derive from a study of cytomegalovirus exposure and HLA in healthy donors. The sequenced sample was PBMCs. This TCR was recovered from a young man in good health and CMV-seropositive.

The CDR3 region has the DNA TGTGCCAGCAGTTCGCCGGGACCCCGGGGGACTGAAGCTTTCTTT. Encoded protein: CASSSPGPRGTEAFF. The chain recombines TRBV28 with TRBJ1-1, with a weak D call TRBD1 (5 bases). The V gene's germline CDR1 is MDHEN and CDR2 SYDVKM. Between the trimmed V and J ends, which lost 4 bases and 5 bases, there was a span of 17 bases. The CDR3 totals 15 residues. The whole variable domain, filled in from reference TRBV28 and TRBJ1-1, reads DVKVTQSSRYLVKRTGEKVFLECVQDMDHENMFWYRQDPGLGLRLIYFSYDVKMKEKGDIPEGYSVSREKKERFSLILESASTNQTSMYLCASSSPGPRGTEAFFGQGTRLTVV.